This T cell receptor (beta chain) was profiled in a study of blood T cell repertoires in COVID-19. There are 14 residues in the CDR3. Per the germline V gene, CDR1 is LNHDA and CDR2 is SQIVND (reference sequence). V was pared by 5 bases and J by 3 bases, with 12 bases between. The protocol was immunoSEQ multiplex PCR, while the TCRdb copy is restricted to in-frame clones and leaves out a portion. The sample lists about 480,000 clones, approximately 88% occurring once. Specimen: PBMCs or T cells enriched from blood (not recorded which). This rearrangement joins TRBV19 to TRBJ2-3; D might be TRBD1 (6 bases). The TCR was taken from a woman between 40 and 55 years old who had recovered from COVID-19. As DNA, the CDR3 is TGTGCCAGTAGTCCTCATACAGGGACAGATACGCAGTATTTT. It encodes CASSPHTGTDTQYF.